One T cell receptor beta chain is described in this entry. Its antigen is not identified. Germline V gene sequence: CDR1 SQVTM, CDR2 ANQGSEA. The ends were cut back, 6 bases at V and 0 bases at J, with 15 bases in the middle. The CDR3 length is 14 residues. The record originates from a study of T cells in Graves' hyperthyroidism and ophthalmopathy. Whole-study findings and limits: From stable hyperthyroidism, ophthalmopathy was set apart by a 13 V-J model.

Amplified TCR beta CDR3 regions came from RNA transcripts. A first-round RT-PCR of the TCR CDR3 used the HTBI primer set. TCRdb independently ran MiXCR on the multiplex PCR reads; one entry per CDR3 protein. Here the sample spans hundreds of thousands of distinct CDR3 sequences, around 39% being singletons. This chain uses TRBV29-1 with TRBJ2-7; D may be TRBD1 (7 bases). The receptor was derived from a man aged 18 to 30 with Graves' hyperthyroidism. Sequenced input: blood. CDR3 sequence (DNA): TGCAGCGTAGCCTCAGGGGGGTTCTCCTACGAGCAGTACTTC. Translating it yields CSVASGGFSYEQYF.